This entry lists 21 T cell receptor beta chains sequenced from one sample in a study of beta chain features in type 1 diabetes. Investigators reverse transcribed all isolated RNA, so they sequenced expressed TCRB transcripts. TCRdb keeps only in-frame clones here, not all; method: immunoSEQ multiplex PCR. The table shows roughly 290,000 clones, with about 7.8% occurring only once. Specimen: central memory CD4+ T cells from blood. Receptors originate from a woman younger than 30 in good health.

The rearrangement links TRBV6-1 to TRBJ2-7; D gene uncertain. In germline, CDR1 is MNHNS, CDR2 SASEGT. The CDR3 has 12 amino acids. This chain's CDR3 is CASASDLYEQYV. CDR3 nucleotide sequence: TGTGCGTCGGCCTCGGACCTCTACGAGCAGTACGTC.

At least ten counts were recorded for this clone. This rearrangement joins TRBV9 to TRBJ2-2; 9 bases match TRBD2. The CDR3 runs to 14 residues. Losses at the gene ends were 6 bases for V and 9 bases for J; bases not matched to a gene: 9. Germline V gives CDR1 SGDLS, CDR2 YYNGEE. The CDR3 DNA reads as TGTGCCAGCACGACGGCGGGAGGGCCCCGGGAGCTGTTTTTT. Its protein is CASTTAGGPRELFF.

V and J are TRBV5-6 and TRBJ2-3, with 9 bases aligning to TRBD2. Losses at the gene ends were 3 bases for V and 3 bases for J; bases not matched to a gene: 14. CDR1 is SGHDT, CDR2 YYEEEE, per germline. This CDR3 has 18 amino acids. For the CDR3, the DNA is TGTGCCAGCAGCTCCCTCCTCCAGCGGGGGGAAATGACAGATACGCAGTATTTT. Its protein product is CASSSLLQRGEMTDTQYF.

The table lists this clone with a few counts. An end of the junction does not agree with germline; a read error may underlie this. The genes are TRBV18 and TRBJ1-2; D possibly corresponds to TRBD1 (5 bases). Germline loops: CDR1 KGHSH, CDR2 LQKENI. The CDR3 extends over 11 amino acids. In nucleotides, the CDR3 is TGTGCCAGCTCACCAGCGGGGCCCTCGTTCTTC. This gives the protein CASSPAGPSFF.

This clone was counted a few times. The chain couples TRBV2 to TRBJ2-4, with 14 nucleotides matching TRBD2. This CDR3 contains 14 residues. V was clipped by 6 bases and J by 7 bases; unmatched bases: 2. The germline V gene encodes CDR1 SNHLY and CDR2 FYNNEI. CDR3 sequence: CASRGTSGSNIQYF. CDR3 DNA: TGTGCCAGCAGGGGGACTAGCGGGAGTAACATTCAGTACTTC.

This chain joins TRBV11-3 and TRBJ2-3, with no clear D. Germline loops: CDR1 SGHNT, CDR2 YENEEA. There are 13 residues in the CDR3. V lost 6 bases to trimming and J lost 6 bases, with 13 bases between them. The CDR3 is CASSGPERDTQYF. Written as DNA, the CDR3 is TGTGCCAGCAGTGGACCCGAAAGGGATACGCAGTATTTT. The full variable domain, in which reference TRBV11-3 and TRBJ2-3 provide the parts outside the CDR3, is EAGVVQSPRYKIIEKKQPVAFWCNPISGHNTLYWYLQNLGQGPELLIRYENEEAVDDSQLPKDRFSAERLKGVDSTLKIQPAELGDSAVYLCASSGPERDTQYFGPGTRLTVL.

V and J are TRBV28 and TRBJ2-7; D remains ambiguous. The CDR3 is made up of 10 amino acids. CDR1 is MDHEN and CDR2 is SYDVKM in the germline V gene. Trimming cost V 3 bases and J 7 bases, with 4 bases left between them. The CDR3 protein is CASSFREQYF. The CDR3 region has the DNA TGTGCCAGCAGTTTCCGGGAGCAGTACTTC.

This clone was counted ten times or more. Within the sample, other DNA sequences also encode this same CDR3. The chain links TRBV27 to TRBJ2-3; 9 positions match TRBD2. V was pared by 8 bases and J by 2 bases, with 5 bases of the junction left unmatched. CDR1 and CDR2 (germline): MNHEY, SMNVEV (reference sequence). The CDR3 runs to 14 residues. The CDR3 nucleotides read TGTGCCAGCGGGCTAGCGGGATCCACAGATACGCAGTATTTT. Translation gives CASGLAGSTDTQYF.

This rearrangement joins TRBV6-6 to TRBJ1-1; 11 nucleotides match TRBD1. The CDR3 runs 15 residues. The V gene's germline CDR1 is MNHNY and CDR2 SVGAGI (reference sequence). Losses at the gene ends were 2 bases for V and 5 bases for J; bases not matched to a gene: 4. CDR3 sequence: CASSYRTGGLTEAFF. The CDR3 nucleotides read TGTGCCAGCAGTTACCGGACAGGGGGCTTAACTGAAGCTTTCTTT.

The chain joins TRBV7-2 to TRBJ2-3; TRBD2 might be the D (6 bases). This CDR3 region has 13 residues. Germline V gene lookup returns CDR1 SGHTA and CDR2 FQGNSA. The V gene lost 7 bases and the J gene lost 5 bases, with 13 bases spanning the gap. The CDR3 DNA reads TGTGCCAGCAAAAGAGGGAGGATAGATACGCAGTATTTT. It specifies CASKRGRIDTQYF.

The DNA of the CDR3 is TGTGCCAGCAGCCTCGGATGGGGTGATGGCTACACCTTC. This codes for CASSLGWGDGYTF. J is TRBJ1-2 and V is TRBV7-2; no clear D. Germline V gene lookup returns CDR1 SGHTA and CDR2 FQGNSA. CDR3 length equals 13 residues. V dropped 5 bases and J dropped 6 bases, with 13 bases sitting between them. Supplemented by reference TRBV7-2 and TRBJ1-2, the full variable domain reads GAGVSQSPSNKVTEKGKDVELRCDPISGHTALYWYRQSLGQGLEFLIYFQGNSAPDKSGLPSDRFSAERTGGSVSTLTIQRTQQEDSAVYLCASSLGWGDGYTFGSGTRLTVV.

This clone was recorded many times. The chain uses TRBV2 and TRBJ1-2; TRBD1 matches 8 bases. Per the germline V gene, CDR1 is SNHLY and CDR2 is FYNNEI. The CDR3 loop spans 15 amino acids. V lost 8 bases to trimming and J lost 1 base; unmatched junction nucleotides: 9. The CDR3 is CASRPDRAYNYGYTF. CDR3 nucleotides: TGTGCCAGCCGACCGGACAGGGCGTATAACTATGGCTACACCTTC.

The J gene is TRBJ1-1, the V gene TRBV7-2; TRBD1 aligns across 7 bases. The CDR3 is 15 amino acids. Germline V gene data show CDR1 as SGHTA and CDR2 as FQGNSA. V trimming: 7 bases; J trimming: 1 base; junction bases outside the gene matches: 9. The CDR3 bases are TGTGCCAGCACCGCGGGACAGTGGGCGAACACTGAAGCTTTCTTT. Translated: CASTAGQWANTEAFF.

With respect to this clone: The identical CDR3 is also encoded by other nucleotide sequences in the sample. V gene TRBV28 combines with J gene TRBJ1-6; D gene uncertain. The V gene's germline CDR1 is MDHEN and CDR2 SYDVKM. This CDR3 is 12 amino acids long. The V end lost 3 bases, the J end lost 11 bases, and 8 bases lay between the germline ends. The CDR3 here is CASSLPLAPLHF. CDR3 nucleotide sequence: TGTGCCAGCAGTTTGCCACTGGCACCCCTCCACTTT. Together with reference TRBV28 and TRBJ1-6, the CDR3 gives the full variable domain: DVKVTQSSRYLVKRTGEKVFLECVQDMDHENMFWYRQDPGLGLRLIYFSYDVKMKEKGDIPEGYSVSREKKERFSLILESASTNQTSMYLCASSLPLAPLHFGNGTRLTVT.

The rearrangement joins TRBV2 to TRBJ1-2; 10 bases map to TRBD1. Germline V gene data show CDR1 as SNHLY and CDR2 as FYNNEI. This CDR3 is 12 amino acids long. The junction had 4 bases not matched to a gene; V was cut back by 8 bases and J by 7 bases. The chain's CDR3 is CASGQGDGGYTF. CDR3 coding DNA: TGTGCCAGCGGACAGGGGGACGGTGGCTACACCTTC.

This clone appeared a few times. The rearrangement uses TRBV6-5 and TRBJ1-2; 8 nucleotides match TRBD1. J lost 5 bases, V lost 6 bases, and 5 bases had no gene match. This CDR3 has 13 amino acids. Germline assignment: CDR1 MNHEY and CDR2 SVGAGI. CDR3 residues: CASRDRQGYGYTF. CDR3 nucleotide sequence: TGTGCCAGCAGGGACCGACAGGGGTATGGCTACACCTTC.

In its sample, this clone was seen a few times. The same CDR3 also results from other DNA sequences found in this sample. This chain joins TRBV18 and TRBJ1-1; 7 bases are a match to TRBD1. The CDR3 has 13 amino acids. Trimming took 5 bases from V and 1 from J; bases not matched to a gene: 1. CDR1 and CDR2 from the germline V gene are KGHSH and LQKENI. CDR3 nucleotides: TGTGCCAGCTCAGGACAGGCGAACACTGAAGCTTTCTTT. Amino acid sequence: CASSGQANTEAFF.

This clone was observed at least ten times. The rearrangement links TRBV28 to TRBJ2-1, with 7 positions matching TRBD1. This CDR3 comprises 17 residues. The trim removed 7 bases at V and 4 bases at J, leaving 16 bases unmatched. CDR1 is MDHEN and CDR2 is SYDVKM in the germline V gene. CDR3 sequence: CASINAGDRAIYNEQFF. As DNA, the CDR3 is TGTGCCAGCATTAACGCTGGTGACAGGGCGATTTACAATGAGCAGTTCTTC.

This clone has a handful of counts. The chain's CDR3 is CASSSSPDGDYGYTF. The CDR3 coding sequence is TGTGCCAGCAGCTCTTCCCCCGACGGTGACTATGGCTACACCTTC. The gene calls are TRBV7-8 and TRBJ1-2; D gene ambiguous. The length of the CDR3 is 15 residues. Germline assignment: CDR1 SGHVS and CDR2 FQNEAQ. The V and J ends lost 4 bases and 3 bases respectively, with 15 bases between them.

In its sample, this clone was seen a few times. The genes are TRBV7-2 and TRBJ1-5, with 11 bases matching TRBD1. The V gene end was trimmed by 4 bases and the J gene end by 6 bases; junction bases not matched to a gene: 5. The CDR3 totals 15 residues. Per the germline V gene, CDR1 is SGHTA and CDR2 is FQGNSA. The CDR3 DNA reads TGTGCCAGCAGCTCCCGGGACAGGGGGTTTCAGCCCCAGCATTTT. Translated: CASSSRDRGFQPQHF.

The chain carries TRBV19 and TRBJ1-2; 7 positions agree with TRBD1. With 8 bases clipped from V and 4 bases from J, the junction kept 10 bases outside the gene matches. This CDR3 is 14 amino acids long. Germline loops: CDR1 LNHDA, CDR2 SQIVND (reference sequence). CDR3 nucleotide sequence: TGTGCCAGTTATGACAGGGTGATGGGCTATGGCTACACCTTC. Its protein product is CASYDRVMGYGYTF.